This TCR beta chain appears in the sequencing data of a study of metastatic and nonmetastatic thyroid tumors. Study background: For malignant and benign thyroid patients, tumor or nodule tissue and blood were the sources whose repertoires were compared. Study-wide points: Significantly higher TCR beta diversity was reportedly seen in malignant thyroid tumors than benign nodules, in blood and tumor.

Original processing notes: CDR3 was compared across clinicopathological groups, and the resulting differences were used to build a distant-metastasis classifier for papillary thyroid cancer. TCRdb re-called the PCR reads via MiXCR. These V and J calls rely on TCRdb rather than the paper's analysis. The sample shows 30,000 to 40,000 clones, approximately 19% of them seen only once. Patients were all untreated before their thyroid surgery. As concerns this clone: Its target is unknown.

Sample: blood. This TCR came from a female donor with papillary thyroid cancer or a benign thyroid nodule (not recorded which). Some clones in this sample may be carry-over from other donors' samples.

In nucleotides, the CDR3 is TGTGCCAGCAGGAGAGGGGGCCGGGCGGGACAAGAGACCCAGTACTTC. Its protein is CASRRGGRAGQETQYF. The V and J genes are TRBV7-2 and TRBJ2-5; D might be TRBD1 (7 bases). Germline V gives CDR1 SGHTA, CDR2 FQGNSA. CDR3 length equals 16 residues. The ends were cut back, 6 bases at V and 2 bases at J, with 19 bases in the middle.